Presented here are 5 T cell receptor beta chains from one specimen sequenced in a study of blood T cell repertoires in COVID-19. Produced via immunoSEQ multiplex PCR; TCRdb's table is partial and in-frame only. The data contain around 70,000 clones, just under 80% of them seen just once; the ten biggest clones take up about a tenth. The specimen was peripheral blood. Receptors originate from a human donor in a cohort sampled during active COVID-19.

The rearrangement uses TRBV6-6 and TRBJ2-7, with 7 bases fitting TRBD2. The CDR3 covers 14 residues. J was trimmed by 5 bases and V by 7 bases; bases with no gene match: 11. CDR1 and CDR2 (germline): MNHNY, SVGAGI (reference sequence). The CDR3 loop is CASTAFRDYNEQYF. The CDR3 DNA reads as TGTGCCAGCACCGCCTTCAGGGACTATAACGAGCAGTACTTC.

The rearrangement links TRBV9 to TRBJ2-3; 12 positions agree with TRBD1. V was clipped by 4 bases and J by 0 bases; unmatched bases: 9. The CDR3 is made up of 18 amino acids. Germline loops: CDR1 SGDLS, CDR2 YYNGEE. CDR3 loop: CASSPGTGGGSSTDTQYF. CDR3 DNA sequence: TGTGCCAGCAGCCCCGGGACAGGGGGCGGTTCAAGCACAGATACGCAGTATTTT. The full variable domain, completed using reference TRBV9 and TRBJ2-3, is DSGVTQTPKHLITATGQRVTLRCSPRSGDLSVYWYQQSLDQGLQFLIQYYNGEERAKGNILERFSAQQFPDLHSELNLSSLELGDSALYFCASSPGTGGGSSTDTQYFGPGTRLTVL.

This clone turned up a few times. CDR3 region: CASRTSGGSYGYTF. The CDR3 bases are TGTGCCAGCCGAACCTCAGGGGGTAGCTATGGCTACACCTTC. V and J are TRBV6-6 and TRBJ1-2; 7 bases match TRBD1. The germline V gene encodes CDR1 MNHNY and CDR2 SVGAGI (reference sequence). After removal of 8 bases from V and 4 bases from J, the junction contained 10 bases not matched to a gene. The CDR3 totals 14 residues.

The chain is built from TRBV3-1 (or the pseudogene TRBV3-2) and TRBJ1-1; 7 bases agree with TRBD1. The germline V gene encodes CDR1 LGHDT and CDR2 YNNKEL (reference sequence). V lost 0 bases to trimming and J lost 5 bases; unmatched junction nucleotides: 6. The CDR3 has 15 amino acids. CDR3 nucleotides: TGTGCCAGCAGCCAAGATATAGGGGGCTGGACTGAAGCTTTCTTT. It specifies CASSQDIGGWTEAFF.

The chain has TRBV6-5 and TRBJ1-1; D unresolved. The CDR3 runs to 13 residues. Trimming took off 3 bases at V and 2 bases at J, with 7 bases between the two ends. CDR1 is MNHEY and CDR2 is SVGAGI in the germline V gene. The CDR3 DNA reads as TGTGCCAGCAGTTATAGCTCTAACACTGAAGCTTTCTTT. It translates to CASSYSSNTEAFF.